This TCR beta chain emerged from a study of shared clonotypes between healthy human individuals. This clone was seen only a few times. No antigen is known for it. The sample has other DNA sequences that encode this CDR3 too. Clones were read by immunoSEQ multiplex PCR, and TCRdb kept only the in-frame ones, dropping some. The table shows some 2,500,000 clones, with approximately 90% occurring only once. General observations from the study: Four donors held approximately 4.6% of naive CD4 clonotypes in common.

This CDR3 comprises 11 residues. V lost 5 bases and J 2 bases, leaving 4 bases between the germline ends. Germline V gene sequence: CDR1 SNHLY, CDR2 FYNNEI. From CD4+ cells came CD45RA+ naive and CD45RA-negative memory subsets. The receptor was derived from a man aged 18 to 35 in good health. Some clones in this sample may be carry-over from other donors' samples. Sequencing used naive CD4+ T cells from PBMCs. Subset: CD45RA+ positively selected. The chain recombines TRBV2 with TRBJ2-7; D not resolved. CDR3 sequence reads: CASSLAYEQYF. The DNA of the CDR3 is TGTGCCAGCAGTCTGGCCTACGAGCAGTACTTC.